A selection of T cell receptor beta chains follows, all from one sample in a study of low-dose radiotherapy and immunotherapy resistance in tumors. Using its own MiXCR run on the reads, TCRdb lists one record per CDR3 protein. This sample has about 89,000 distinct CDR3 sequences; 9.4% occur once, and the top ten carry 0.8% to 1.3%. The sequences come from PBMCs, collected before treatment. The receptors shown here come from a male donor with prostate cancer. Both conserved end residues are part of each CDR3. D genes are given only for firm matches. Each size is how often the clone was seen (once, few, many) or a class if it is expanded.

TRBJ2-3	many	NA	TRBV20-1	TGCAGTGCTTCGGGGTTCGGGGGGCAAGGAGATACGCAGTATTTT	CSASGFGGQGDTQYF
TRBJ2-2	many	TRBD1	TRBV24-1	TGTGCCACCAGTGACCCCGGGACAGGGCCCACCGGGGAGCTGTTTTTT	CATSDPGTGPTGELFF
TRBJ2-1	many	NA	TRBV7-8	TGTGCCAGCAGCTATCTAGGGGGCAATGAGCAGTTCTTC	CASSYLGGNEQFF
TRBJ2-7	many	TRBD1	TRBV7-9	TGTGCCAGCTCCCCTCGACAGGGGGAGAAAGAGCAGTACTTC	CASSPRQGEKEQYF
TRBJ2-1	many	TRBD2	TRBV4-3	TGCGCCAGCAGCCGGACTAGGAGCTCCTACAATGAGCAGTTCTTC	CASSRTRSSYNEQFF
TRBJ1-2	once	NA	TRBV7-2	TGTGCCAGCAGCTTAGTAACAGTAACCAGCTATGGCTACACCTTC	CASSLVTVTSYGYTF
TRBJ2-1	many	TRBD2	TRBV2	TGTGCCAGCAGTGAAGATTTTGCGGGAGGGCCCTATGAGCAGTTCTTC	CASSEDFAGGPYEQFF
TRBJ2-5	many	NA	TRBV12-3/TRBV12-4	TGTGCCAGCAGTTCCTTTGAGGGGATCGAGACCCAGTACTTC	CASSSFEGIETQYF
TRBJ2-3	many	NA	TRBV29-1	TGCAGCGTTGAAGGACTGCCGCAGTATTTT	CSVEGLPQYF
TRBJ1-1	many	TRBD1	TRBV28	TGTGCCAGCAGTTCCCTTCAGGGGGCGAACACTGAAGCTTTCTTT	CASSSLQGANTEAFF
TRBJ2-7	many	NA	TRBV7-2	TGTGCCAGCCTGAGTTACGGGTCCTACGAGCAGTACTTC	CASLSYGSYEQYF
TRBJ2-7	many	TRBD2	TRBV29-1	TGCAGCGTTGAATTCAGCGGGGTCGAGCAGTACTTC	CSVEFSGVEQYF
TRBJ2-5	many	NA	TRBV19	TGTGCCACCTCACACCAGCAAGAGACCCAGTACTTC	CATSHQQETQYF